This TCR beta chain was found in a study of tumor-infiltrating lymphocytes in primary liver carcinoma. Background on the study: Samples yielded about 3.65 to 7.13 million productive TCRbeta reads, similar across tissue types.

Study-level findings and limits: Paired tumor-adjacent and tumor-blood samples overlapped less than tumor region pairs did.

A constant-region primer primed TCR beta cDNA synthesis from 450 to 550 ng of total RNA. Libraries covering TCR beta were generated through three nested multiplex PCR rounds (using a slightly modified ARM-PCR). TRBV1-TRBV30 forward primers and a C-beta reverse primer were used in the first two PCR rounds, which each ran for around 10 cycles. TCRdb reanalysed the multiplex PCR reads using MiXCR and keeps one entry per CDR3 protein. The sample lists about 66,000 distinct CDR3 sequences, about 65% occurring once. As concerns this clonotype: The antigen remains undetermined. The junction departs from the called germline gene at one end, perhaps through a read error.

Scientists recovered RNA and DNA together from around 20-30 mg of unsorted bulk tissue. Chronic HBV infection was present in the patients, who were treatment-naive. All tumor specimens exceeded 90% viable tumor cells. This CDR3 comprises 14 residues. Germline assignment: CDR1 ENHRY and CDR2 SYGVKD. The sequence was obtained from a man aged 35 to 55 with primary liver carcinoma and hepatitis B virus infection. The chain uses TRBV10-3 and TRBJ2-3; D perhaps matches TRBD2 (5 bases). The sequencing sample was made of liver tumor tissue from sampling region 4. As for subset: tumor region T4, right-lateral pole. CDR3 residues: CAISESPGTDTQYF. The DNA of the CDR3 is TGTGCCATCAGTGAGTCTCCGGGAACAGATACACAGTATTTT.